The source of this T cell receptor (beta chain) is a study of Ad26.COV2.S vaccination and SARS-CoV-2 variants. Study in general: The authors gave Ad26.COV2.S intramuscularly, either once or twice 56 days apart.

Comments on this clone: Its antigen is not known.

Study-wide points: Placebo recipients trailed vaccine recipients in spike-specific TCR breadth. Using TCR breadth and depth analyses may have led to underestimated total T cell responses.

Assay used: immunoSEQ multiplex PCR; TCRdb lists only in-frame clones, some missing. The sample holds about 320,000 clones, 85% seen once. Described treatment: roughly 20 received Ad26.COV2.S at low or high dose, single or two shots; roughly five received placebo; per-sample allocation not given. Material that was analyzed had been drawn on day 63 after the first vaccine or placebo injection. The sample came from a Boston adult aged 18-55 years. Trimming removed 8 bases from V and 2 bases from J; junction bases left unmatched: 3. The CDR3 runs 12 residues. The clonotype was recovered from a person aged 18-65 years who received the Ad26.COV2.S COVID-19 vaccine or a placebo. The sample consisted of peripheral blood, taken in a trial of Ad26.COV2.S vaccine versus placebo. The chain couples TRBV12-3 or TRBV12-4 to TRBJ2-7; 7 bases are a match to TRBD1. The CDR3 coding sequence is TGTGCCAGCGGGCAGGGGGCCTACGAGCAGTACTTC. Protein product: CASGQGAYEQYF.